These 10 T cell receptor beta chains were all obtained from the same sample, sequenced in a study of blood T cell repertoires in COVID-19. Sequenced by immunoSEQ multiplex PCR; TCRdb stores in-frame clones only, minus some. Of roughly 39,000 clones listed, more than 85% were seen once; the top ten hold approximately 19%. The sequencing input was peripheral blood. These TCRs come from a man in his forties or fifties in a cohort sampled during active COVID-19.

This clone was seen ten or more times. The V and J genes are TRBV5-6 and TRBJ2-7; 12 positions agree with TRBD2. Trimming cost V 5 bases and J 4 bases; bases outside gene matches: 7. Per germline, CDR1 SGHDT and CDR2 YYEEEE. The CDR3 is 15 amino acids. The DNA of the CDR3 is TGTGCCAGCAGTCACCTAGCGGGGGGGACGTACGAGCAGTACTTC. Translating gives CASSHLAGGTYEQYF. The entire variable domain, with the rest obtained from reference TRBV5-6 and TRBJ2-7, is as follows: DAGVTQSPTHLIKTRGQQVTLRCSPKSGHDTVSWYQQALGQGPQFIFQYYEEEERQRGNFPDRFSGHQFPNYSSELNVNALLLGDSALYLCASSHLAGGTYEQYFGPGTRLTVT.

Turning to this clone: Relative to the germline gene, one junction end is altered; a read error may explain this. The rearrangement joins TRBV7-7 to TRBJ2-3, with 15 bases that match TRBD2. Germline V gene lookup returns CDR1 SSHAT and CDR2 FNYEAQ (reference sequence). There are 16 residues in the CDR3. CDR3 loop: CASSLGLAGGQDTQYF. CDR3 nucleotides: TGTGCTAGCAGCTTAGGACTAGCGGGGGGGCAAGATACGCAGTATTTT.

V and J are TRBV30 and TRBJ1-2; D remains ambiguous. Germline V gene data show CDR1 as GTSNPN and CDR2 as SVGIG (reference sequence). V lost 1 base and J 8 bases, leaving 17 bases between the germline ends. CDR3 length: 14 residues. In DNA, the CDR3 is TGTGCCTGGAGTGCTCCCCCGGGGATCGGAGGCTACACCTTC. Translating it yields CAWSAPPGIGGYTF.

The V call is TRBV5-4, the J call TRBJ1-1, with D maybe TRBD1 (5 bases). CDR1 and CDR2 from the germline V gene are SGHNT and YYREEE (reference sequence). This CDR3 is built from 11 residues. V was trimmed by 10 bases and J by 8 bases, leaving 15 bases between them. The CDR3 DNA is TGTGCCTATTTTTATGGGGGGGAAGCTTTCTTT. It encodes CAYFYGGEAFF.

The chain links TRBV27 to TRBJ2-7; D gene ambiguous. Trimming stripped 4 bases from V and 0 bases from J, with 7 bases between. Germline CDR1 reads MNHEY; CDR2 reads SMNVEV (reference sequence). The CDR3 is 13 residues long. CDR3 DNA sequence: TGTGCCAGCAGTTCCCCCAGCTCCTACGAGCAGTACTTC. Amino acid sequence: CASSSPSSYEQYF.

The rearrangement links TRBV4-1 to TRBJ2-7; TRBD2 might be the D (5 bases). Germline V lookup: CDR1 MGHRA, CDR2 YSYEKL. V lost 0 bases to trimming and J lost 5 bases, with 8 bases between them. This CDR3 comprises 13 residues. DNA of the CDR3: TGCGCCAGCAGCCAAGACGAGGGCCACGAGCAGTACGTC. Protein product: CASSQDEGHEQYV.

V and J are TRBV6-6 and TRBJ1-5; D gene uncertain. The CDR3 contains 15 residues. The V end was cut by 5 bases, the J end by 6 bases, with 17 bases between. Germline V CDR1 and CDR2: MNHNY, SVGAGI (reference sequence). The CDR3 DNA reads as TGTGCCAGCAGTCCCACTACCTATACTGGTCAGCCCCAGCATTTT. This encodes CASSPTTYTGQPQHF.

This clone was observed a handful of times. Being one base from a much bigger clone, this may be a read error. This specimen includes other DNA sequences encoding the same CDR3. The chain employs TRBV19 and TRBJ1-5, with 11 bases that match TRBD1. Trimming removed 9 bases from V and 6 bases from J; junction bases left unmatched: 4. Germline values: CDR1 LNHDA, CDR2 SQIVND (reference sequence). This CDR3 has 13 amino acids. In DNA form, the CDR3 reads TGTGCCAGCGCCGGGACAGGGGGTCAGCCCCAGCATTTT. Its translation: CASAGTGGQPQHF.

A few counts support this clone. The J gene is TRBJ1-6, the V gene TRBV2; TRBD1 aligns across 8 bases. Germline-derived CDR1 and CDR2 are SNHLY and FYNNEI. The V segment lost 1 base and the J segment 2 bases; nucleotides outside the gene matches: 13. The CDR3 length is 20 residues. The CDR3 bases are TGTGCCAGCAGTGAAGTAAGGGGACTGGACAGGGTCCCCTATAATTCACCCCTCCACTTT. Encoded protein: CASSEVRGLDRVPYNSPLHF. The full variable domain, its missing parts supplied by reference TRBV2 and TRBJ1-6, is EPEVTQTPSHQVTQMGQEVILRCVPISNHLYFYWYRQILGQKVEFLVSFYNNEISEKSEIFDDQFSVERPDGSNFTLKIRSTKLEDSAMYFCASSEVRGLDRVPYNSPLHFGNGTRLTVT.

The CDR3 DNA sequence: TGTGCTAGTGGTTTGCCCCCTAGCGGTTGGCTCCAAGGCTCCGACTACGAGCAGTACGTC. Residues: CASGLPPSGWLQGSDYEQYV. The chain employs TRBV12-5 and TRBJ2-7; 7 nucleotides match TRBD2. This CDR3 is built from 20 residues. Germline V gives CDR1 LGHNT, CDR2 FRNRAP. V was clipped by 2 bases and J by 3 bases; unmatched bases: 22.